Detailed here is one TCR beta chain. The CDR3 is made up of 15 amino acids. With V trimmed by 3 bases and J by 15 bases, 16 bases remained unmatched. Germline loops: CDR1 ENHRY, CDR2 SYGVKD. This sample was taken from a study of blood T cell repertoires in COVID-19. The wider study: Acute and convalescent COVID-19 samples came from the United States, Italy and Spain. T cells, B-cell-depleted T cells, or PBMCs provided the cDNA or gDNA that served as material.

As originally analysed: Reference gene primer amplification yielded estimated nucleated cell counts. Data came from immunoSEQ multiplex PCR; TCRdb stores just in-frame clones and leaves some out. V and J calls and clone size follow that table, whereas D and trimming were derived from the DNA. Seen here are 200,000 to 300,000 clones, 88% observed once, and the top ten hold about 0.7%. The genes are TRBV10-3 and TRBJ2-1; 8 nucleotides match TRBD2. What was sequenced was peripheral blood. The TCR was taken from a human donor in a cohort sampled during active COVID-19. As DNA, the CDR3 is TGTGCCATCAGTGACCCGGGGGGGACTAGTGGTTTTCTGTTCTTC. Its translation is CAISDPGGTSGFLFF.